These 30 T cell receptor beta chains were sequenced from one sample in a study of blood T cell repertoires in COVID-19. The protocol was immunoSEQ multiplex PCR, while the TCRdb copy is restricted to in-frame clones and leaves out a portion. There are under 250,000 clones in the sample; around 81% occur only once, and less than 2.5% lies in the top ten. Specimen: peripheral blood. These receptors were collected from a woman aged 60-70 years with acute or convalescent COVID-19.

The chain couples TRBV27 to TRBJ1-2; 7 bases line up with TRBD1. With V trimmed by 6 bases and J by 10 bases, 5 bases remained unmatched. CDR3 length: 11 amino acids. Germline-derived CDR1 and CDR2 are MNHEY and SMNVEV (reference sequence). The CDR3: CASRGQRAYTF. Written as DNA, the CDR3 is TGTGCCAGCAGGGGACAGAGAGCCTACACCTTC.

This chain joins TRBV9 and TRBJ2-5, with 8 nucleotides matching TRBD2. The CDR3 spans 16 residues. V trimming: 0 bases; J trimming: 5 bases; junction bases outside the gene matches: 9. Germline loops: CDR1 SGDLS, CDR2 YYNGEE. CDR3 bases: TGTGCCAGCAGCGTAGCTACCGGGGGGGCCGGGGAGACCCAGTACTTC. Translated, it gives CASSVATGGAGETQYF.

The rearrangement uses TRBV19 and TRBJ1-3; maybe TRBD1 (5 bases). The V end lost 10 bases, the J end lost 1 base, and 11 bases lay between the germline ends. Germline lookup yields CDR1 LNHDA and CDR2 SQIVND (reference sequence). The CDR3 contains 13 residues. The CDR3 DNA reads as TGTGCCACCTTTCAGGGATCTGGAAACACCATATATTTT. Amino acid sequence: CATFQGSGNTIYF. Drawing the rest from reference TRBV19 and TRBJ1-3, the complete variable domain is DGGITQSPKYLFRKEGQNVTLSCEQNLNHDAMYWYRQDPGQGLRLIYYSQIVNDFQKGDIAEGYSVSREKKESFPLTVTSAQKNPTAFYLCATFQGSGNTIYFGEGSWLTVV.

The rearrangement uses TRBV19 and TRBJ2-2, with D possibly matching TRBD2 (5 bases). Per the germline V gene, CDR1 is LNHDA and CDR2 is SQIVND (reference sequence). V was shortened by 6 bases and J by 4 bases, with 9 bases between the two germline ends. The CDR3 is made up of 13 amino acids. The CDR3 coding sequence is TGTGCCAGTAGATTCGGGGTCACCGGGGAGCTGTTTTTT. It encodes CASRFGVTGELFF.

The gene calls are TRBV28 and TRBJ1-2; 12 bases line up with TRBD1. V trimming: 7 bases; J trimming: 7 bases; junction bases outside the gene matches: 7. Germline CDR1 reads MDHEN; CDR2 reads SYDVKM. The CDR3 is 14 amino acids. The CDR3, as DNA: TGTGCCAGCATCCCGGGACAGGGGGCTAGTGGCTACACCTTC. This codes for CASIPGQGASGYTF.

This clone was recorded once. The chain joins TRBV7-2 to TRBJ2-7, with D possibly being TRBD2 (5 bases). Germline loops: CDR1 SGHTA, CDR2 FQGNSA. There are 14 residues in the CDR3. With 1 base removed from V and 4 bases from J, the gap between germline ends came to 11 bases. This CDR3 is CASSLGGNQYEQYF. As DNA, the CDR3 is TGTGCCAGCAGCTTAGGAGGGAATCAGTACGAGCAGTACTTC.

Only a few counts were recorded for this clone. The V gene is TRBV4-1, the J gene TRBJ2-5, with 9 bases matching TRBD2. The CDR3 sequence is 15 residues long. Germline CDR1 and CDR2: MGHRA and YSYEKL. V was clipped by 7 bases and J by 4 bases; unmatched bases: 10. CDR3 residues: CASKPQGLAGETQYF. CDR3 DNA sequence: TGCGCCAGCAAGCCCCAGGGACTAGCTGGAGAGACCCAGTACTTC.

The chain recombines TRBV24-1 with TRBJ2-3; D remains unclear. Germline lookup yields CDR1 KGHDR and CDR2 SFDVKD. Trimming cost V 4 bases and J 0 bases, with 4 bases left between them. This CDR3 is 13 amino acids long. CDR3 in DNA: TGTGCCACCAGTGAGTCTAGCACAGATACGCAGTATTTT. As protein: CATSESSTDTQYF.

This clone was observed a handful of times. The CDR3 protein is CASSLRGILTEAFF. In DNA, the CDR3 is TGTGCCAGCAGCCTCAGGGGCATCCTCACTGAAGCTTTCTTT. This sequence joins TRBV7-2 and TRBJ1-1; possible D gene TRBD1, 6 bases. Germline CDR1 SGHTA, CDR2 FQGNSA. The CDR3 spans 14 residues. V dropped 5 bases and J dropped 4 bases, with 14 bases sitting between them.

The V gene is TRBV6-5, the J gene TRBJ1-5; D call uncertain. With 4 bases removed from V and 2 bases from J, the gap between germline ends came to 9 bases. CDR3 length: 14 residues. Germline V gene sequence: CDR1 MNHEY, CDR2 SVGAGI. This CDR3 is CASSSWQGNQPQHF. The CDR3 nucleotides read TGTGCCAGCAGTTCTTGGCAGGGCAATCAGCCCCAGCATTTT.

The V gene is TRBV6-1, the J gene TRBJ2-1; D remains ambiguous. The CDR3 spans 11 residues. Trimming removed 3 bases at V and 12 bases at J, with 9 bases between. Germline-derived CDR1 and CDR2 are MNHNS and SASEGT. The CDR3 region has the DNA TGTGCCAGCAGTGATTCTATCCGGCAGTTCTTC. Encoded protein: CASSDSIRQFF.

This CDR3 reads CASSQDPRDYGYTF. The CDR3 DNA is TGCGCCAGCAGCCAAGATCCCAGGGACTATGGCTACACCTTC. V usage is TRBV4-1 and J usage is TRBJ1-2; tentatively, D is TRBD1 (5 bases). The CDR3 has 14 amino acids. V was pared by 0 bases and J by 3 bases, with 8 bases between. CDR1 is MGHRA, CDR2 YSYEKL, per germline.

The CDR3 loop reads CASSRGGPWSDEQFF. The CDR3 nucleotides read TGTGCCAGCAGCCGAGGGGGCCCATGGTCGGATGAGCAGTTCTTC. V usage is TRBV5-4 and J usage is TRBJ2-1; the match to TRBD1 covers 7 bases. V shed 4 bases, J shed 8 bases, and the junction held 12 bases outside the gene matches. Germline CDR1 and CDR2: SGHNT and YYREEE (reference sequence). This CDR3 has 15 amino acids.

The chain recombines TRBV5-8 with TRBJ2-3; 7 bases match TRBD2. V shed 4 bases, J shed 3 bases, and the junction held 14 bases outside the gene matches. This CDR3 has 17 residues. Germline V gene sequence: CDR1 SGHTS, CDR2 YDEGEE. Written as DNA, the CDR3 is TGTGCCAGCAGCGCGGTGGCGGGGGACCCTCGGACAGATACGCAGTATTTT. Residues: CASSAVAGDPRTDTQYF.

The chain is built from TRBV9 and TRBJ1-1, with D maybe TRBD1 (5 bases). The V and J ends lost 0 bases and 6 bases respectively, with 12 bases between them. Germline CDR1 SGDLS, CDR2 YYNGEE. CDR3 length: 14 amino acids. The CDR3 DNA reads TGTGCCAGCAGCGTAGTGACAGCTGGGGCTGAAGCTTTCTTT. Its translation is CASSVVTAGAEAFF.

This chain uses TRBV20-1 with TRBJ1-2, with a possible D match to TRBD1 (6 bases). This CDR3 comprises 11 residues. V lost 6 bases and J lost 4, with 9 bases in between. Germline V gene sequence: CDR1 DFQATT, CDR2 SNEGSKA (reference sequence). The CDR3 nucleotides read TGCAGTGCCAAGGGGGTCTATGGCTACACCTTC. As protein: CSAKGVYGYTF.

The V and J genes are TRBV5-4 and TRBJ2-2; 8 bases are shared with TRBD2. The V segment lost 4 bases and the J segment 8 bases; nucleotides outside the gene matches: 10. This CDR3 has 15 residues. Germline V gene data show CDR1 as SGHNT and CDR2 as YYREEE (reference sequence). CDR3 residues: CASSPGRPSGGELFF. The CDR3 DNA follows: TGTGCCAGCAGCCCCGGCCGCCCTAGCGGGGGGGAGCTGTTTTTT.

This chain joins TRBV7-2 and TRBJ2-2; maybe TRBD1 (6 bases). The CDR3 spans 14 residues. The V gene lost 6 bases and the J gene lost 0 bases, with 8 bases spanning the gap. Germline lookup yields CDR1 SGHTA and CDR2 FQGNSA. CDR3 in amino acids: CASRGQPNTGELFF. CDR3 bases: TGTGCCAGCAGAGGACAGCCGAACACCGGGGAGCTGTTTTTT.

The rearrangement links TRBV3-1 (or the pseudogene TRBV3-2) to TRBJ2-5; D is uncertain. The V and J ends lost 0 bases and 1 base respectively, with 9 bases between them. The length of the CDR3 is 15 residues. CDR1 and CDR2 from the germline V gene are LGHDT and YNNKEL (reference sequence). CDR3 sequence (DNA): TGTGCCAGCAGCCAAGATATGGCTGGCCAAGAGACCCAGTACTTC. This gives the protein CASSQDMAGQETQYF.

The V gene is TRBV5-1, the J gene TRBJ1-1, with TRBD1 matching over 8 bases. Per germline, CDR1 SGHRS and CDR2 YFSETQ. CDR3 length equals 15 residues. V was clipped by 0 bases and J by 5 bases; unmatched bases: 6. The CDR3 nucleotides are TGCGCCAGCAGCTTGGGCAGGGGGCGTGGGACTGAAGCTTTCTTT. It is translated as CASSLGRGRGTEAFF. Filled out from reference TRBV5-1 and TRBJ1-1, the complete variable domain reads KAGVTQTPRYLIKTRGQQVTLSCSPISGHRSVSWYQQTPGQGLQFLFEYFSETQRNKGNFPGRFSGRQFSNSRSEMNVSTLELGDSALYLCASSLGRGRGTEAFFGQGTRLTVV.

Here the CDR3 reads CSVVRREGYTF. CDR3 DNA: TGCAGCGTTGTTCGGAGGGAAGGCTACACCTTC. The chain combines TRBV29-1 with TRBJ1-2; no reliable D call. Germline V lookup: CDR1 SQVTM, CDR2 ANQGSEA. With 4 bases removed from V and 8 bases from J, the gap between germline ends came to 11 bases. This CDR3 region has 11 residues.

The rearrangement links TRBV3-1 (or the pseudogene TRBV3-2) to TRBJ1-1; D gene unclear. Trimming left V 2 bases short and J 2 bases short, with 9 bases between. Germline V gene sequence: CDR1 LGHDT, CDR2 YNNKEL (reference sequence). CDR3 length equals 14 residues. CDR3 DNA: TGTGCCAGCAGCCAAACAGAGAGAAACACTGAAGCTTTCTTT. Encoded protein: CASSQTERNTEAFF.

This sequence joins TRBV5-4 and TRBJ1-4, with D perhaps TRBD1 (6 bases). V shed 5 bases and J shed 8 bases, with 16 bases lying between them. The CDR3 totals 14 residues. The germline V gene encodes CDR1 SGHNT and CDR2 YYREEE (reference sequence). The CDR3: CASSSQGKGEKLFF. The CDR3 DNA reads TGTGCCAGCAGTTCTCAGGGGAAAGGGGAAAAACTGTTTTTT.

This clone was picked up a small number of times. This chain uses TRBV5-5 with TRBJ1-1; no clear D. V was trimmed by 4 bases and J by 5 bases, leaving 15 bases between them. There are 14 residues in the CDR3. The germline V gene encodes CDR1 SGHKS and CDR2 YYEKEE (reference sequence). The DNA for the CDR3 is TGTGCCAGCAGCCGAAACGAGGGAGGTACTGAAGCTTTCTTT. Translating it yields CASSRNEGGTEAFF.

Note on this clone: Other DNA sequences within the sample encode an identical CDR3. The CDR3 DNA follows: TGCGCCAGCAGCTTGGAGGGGGGGAATCAGCCCCAGCATTTT. It translates to CASSLEGGNQPQHF. This sequence joins TRBV5-1 and TRBJ1-5; D may be TRBD1 (6 bases). The germline V gene has CDR1 SGHRS and CDR2 YFSETQ. The CDR3 runs 14 residues. V was clipped by 0 bases and J by 4 bases, with 8 bases between them.

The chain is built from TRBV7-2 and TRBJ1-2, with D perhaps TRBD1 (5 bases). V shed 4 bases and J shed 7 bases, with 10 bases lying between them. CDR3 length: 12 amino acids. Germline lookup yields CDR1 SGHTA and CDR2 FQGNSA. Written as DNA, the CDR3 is TGTGCCAGCAGCTCAATGACAGCTGGCTACACCTTC. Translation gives CASSSMTAGYTF.

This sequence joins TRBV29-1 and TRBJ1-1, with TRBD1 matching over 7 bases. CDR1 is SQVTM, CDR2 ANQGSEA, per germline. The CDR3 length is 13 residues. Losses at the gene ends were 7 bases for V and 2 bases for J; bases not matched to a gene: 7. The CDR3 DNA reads TGCAGCGGCCAGACAGGGCTAAACACTGAAGCTTTCTTT. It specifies CSGQTGLNTEAFF.

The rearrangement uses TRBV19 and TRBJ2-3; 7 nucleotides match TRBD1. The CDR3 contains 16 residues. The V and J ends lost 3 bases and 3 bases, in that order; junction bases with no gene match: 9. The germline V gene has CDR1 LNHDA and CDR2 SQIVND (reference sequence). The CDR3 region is CASSIWHRGSTDTQYF. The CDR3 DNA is TGTGCCAGTAGTATTTGGCACAGGGGTTCGACAGATACGCAGTATTTT.

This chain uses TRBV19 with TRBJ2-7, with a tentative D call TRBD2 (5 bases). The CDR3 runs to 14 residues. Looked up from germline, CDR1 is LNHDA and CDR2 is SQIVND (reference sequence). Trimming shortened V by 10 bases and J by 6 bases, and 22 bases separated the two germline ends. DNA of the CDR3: TGTGCCAATCTTAGAGGGAGAGGACTGTGCGAGCAGTACTTC. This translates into CANLRGRGLCEQYF. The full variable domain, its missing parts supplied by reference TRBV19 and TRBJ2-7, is DGGITQSPKYLFRKEGQNVTLSCEQNLNHDAMYWYRQDPGQGLRLIYYSQIVNDFQKGDIAEGYSVSREKKESFPLTVTSAQKNPTAFYLCANLRGRGLCEQYFGPGTRLTVT.

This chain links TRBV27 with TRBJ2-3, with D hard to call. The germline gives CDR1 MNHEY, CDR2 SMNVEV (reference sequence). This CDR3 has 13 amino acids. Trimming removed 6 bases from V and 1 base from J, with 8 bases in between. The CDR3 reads CASRPSGTDTQYF. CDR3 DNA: TGTGCCAGCAGGCCCTCGGGCACAGATACGCAGTATTTT.